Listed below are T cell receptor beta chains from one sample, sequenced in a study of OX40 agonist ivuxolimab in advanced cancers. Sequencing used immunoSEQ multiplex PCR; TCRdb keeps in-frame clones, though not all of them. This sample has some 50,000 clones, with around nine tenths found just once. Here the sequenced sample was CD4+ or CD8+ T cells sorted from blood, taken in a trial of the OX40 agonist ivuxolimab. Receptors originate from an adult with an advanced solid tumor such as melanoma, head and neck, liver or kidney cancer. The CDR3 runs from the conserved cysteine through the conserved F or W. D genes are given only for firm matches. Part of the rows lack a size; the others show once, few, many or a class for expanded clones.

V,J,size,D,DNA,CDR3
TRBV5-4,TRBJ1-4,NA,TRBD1,TGTGCCAGCAGCTTGGACAGGGGTGGAGAAAAACTGTTTTTT,CASSLDRGGEKLFF
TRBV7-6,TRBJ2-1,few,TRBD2,TGTGCCAGCAGTAGGACTAGCGGGGGCAATGAGCAGTTCTTC,CASSRTSGGNEQFF
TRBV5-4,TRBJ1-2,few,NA,TGTGCCAGCAGCTTGGAGGCAGCTTATGGCTACACCTTC,CASSLEAAYGYTF
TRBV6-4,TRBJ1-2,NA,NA,TGTGCCAGCAGCACGACGGAATATGGCTACACCTTC,CASSTTEYGYTF
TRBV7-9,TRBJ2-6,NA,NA,TGTGCCAGCAGCTACGGACAGCCCTCTGGGGCCAACGTCCTGACTTTC,CASSYGQPSGANVLTF
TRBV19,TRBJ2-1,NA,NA,TGTGCCAGTAGTATAGGAAGACTAGCCTACAATGAGCAGTTCTTC,CASSIGRLAYNEQFF
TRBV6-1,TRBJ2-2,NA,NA,TGTGCCAGCAGTGTTCGCCAGGTCGGCACCGGGGAGCTGTTTTTT,CASSVRQVGTGELFF
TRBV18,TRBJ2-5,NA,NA,TGTGCCAGCTCACCGGGGGCGGAGAGGGAGCAGTACTTC,CASSPGAEREQYF
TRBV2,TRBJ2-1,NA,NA,TGTGCCAGCAGGCAGGGCGAAGTCACTGAGCAGTTCTTC,CASRQGEVTEQFF
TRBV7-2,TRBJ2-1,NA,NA,TGTGCCAGCAGCTTAGGATTGAATGAGCAGTTCTTC,CASSLGLNEQFF
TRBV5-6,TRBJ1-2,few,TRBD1,TGTGCCAGCAGCTTGGCCGGGTGGGGACAGTCTTACCACACCTTC,CASSLAGWGQSYHTF
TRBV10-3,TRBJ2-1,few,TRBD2,TGTGCCAGCGCTCCGGGACTAGCGGGATACAATGAGCAGTTCTTC,CASAPGLAGYNEQFF
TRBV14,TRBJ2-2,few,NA,TGTGCCAGCAGCCAAGCGGGGATCGGGACCGGGGAGCTGTTTTTT,CASSQAGIGTGELFF